The 9 T cell receptor beta chains given below trace back to one sample, sequenced in a study of CXCR3-negative and CXCR3-positive naive CD8 T cells. Study findings and constraints: TRB CDR3s were more hydrophobic in CXCR3-positive than in CXCR3-negative naive cells.

For these receptors, no antigen is known. Libraries were UMI-labeled 5' RACE TRB cDNA. TCRdb re-called the 5' RACE reads and gives one entry per CDR3 protein, without DNA. The clone table shows some 150,000 distinct CDR3 sequences, with the ten largest holding 0.45% to 0.6%. Sequencing was performed on naive CXCR3+ CD8+ T cells from blood. Subset: CD45RO-CCR7+CD27+CD95- naive CD8+ T cells expressing CXCR3 (TNR3+). The receptors derive from a human donor in good health. Some clones in this sample may be carry-over from other donors' samples.

The chain joins TRBV7-9 to TRBJ2-1. The length of the CDR3 is 15 residues. Germline V gene data show CDR1 as SEHNR and CDR2 as FQNEAQ (reference sequence). The CDR3 reads CASSLGTPSYNEQFF.

The rearrangement links TRBV29-1 to TRBJ2-7; with no DNA, the TCRdb D assignment of TRBD2 cannot be verified. Per germline, CDR1 SQVTM and CDR2 ANQGSEA. The CDR3 covers 13 residues. The CDR3 sequence is CSVEGLNNYEQYF.

The chain carries TRBV11-2 and TRBJ1-1; TCRdb gives TRBD1 as the D gene, but with no DNA this cannot be confirmed. CDR3 length equals 14 residues. Germline CDR1 is SGHAT and CDR2 is FQNNGV. The CDR3 sequence: CASSLLGLNTEAFF.

The J gene is TRBJ1-2, the V gene TRBV7-6; TCRdb outputs TRBD1, but without DNA this stays unchecked. Germline-derived CDR1 and CDR2 are SGHVS and FNYEAQ. The CDR3 is 15 amino acids. CDR3 loop: CASSLGGGANYGYTF.

The J gene is TRBJ2-1, the V gene TRBV7-9; TCRdb names TRBD1, which stays unverified in the absence of DNA. Per germline, CDR1 SEHNR and CDR2 FQNEAQ (reference sequence). The CDR3 spans 16 residues. The CDR3 sequence: CASSSPRGPGYNEQFF. Drawing the rest from reference TRBV7-9 and TRBJ2-1, the complete variable domain is DTGVSQNPRHKITKRGQNVTFRCDPISEHNRLYWYRQTLGQGPEFLTYFQNEAQLEKSRLLSDRFSAERPKGSFSTLEIQRTEQGDSAMYLCASSSPRGPGYNEQFFGPGTRLTVL.

This chain joins TRBV28 and TRBJ2-1. Germline CDR1 is MDHEN and CDR2 is SYDVKM. The CDR3 has 14 residues. The CDR3 protein is CASSQVYLYNEQFF.

The chain employs TRBV5-1 and TRBJ1-3. The CDR3 is 16 residues long. The germline CDR1 and CDR2 sequences are SGHRS and YFSETQ. CDR3 region: CASSLEAVNSGNTIYF.

The rearrangement joins TRBV11-2 to TRBJ2-1; TCRdb's assignment of TRBD2 cannot be checked, as there is no DNA. There are 14 residues in the CDR3. Germline values: CDR1 SGHAT, CDR2 FQNNGV. The CDR3 is CASSLGGIYNEQFF.

The V gene is TRBV12-3 or TRBV12-4, the J gene TRBJ2-1; TCRdb designates TRBD2, a call that cannot be tested without DNA. The CDR3 sequence is 14 residues long. The chain's CDR3 is CASSKGLADNEQFF.